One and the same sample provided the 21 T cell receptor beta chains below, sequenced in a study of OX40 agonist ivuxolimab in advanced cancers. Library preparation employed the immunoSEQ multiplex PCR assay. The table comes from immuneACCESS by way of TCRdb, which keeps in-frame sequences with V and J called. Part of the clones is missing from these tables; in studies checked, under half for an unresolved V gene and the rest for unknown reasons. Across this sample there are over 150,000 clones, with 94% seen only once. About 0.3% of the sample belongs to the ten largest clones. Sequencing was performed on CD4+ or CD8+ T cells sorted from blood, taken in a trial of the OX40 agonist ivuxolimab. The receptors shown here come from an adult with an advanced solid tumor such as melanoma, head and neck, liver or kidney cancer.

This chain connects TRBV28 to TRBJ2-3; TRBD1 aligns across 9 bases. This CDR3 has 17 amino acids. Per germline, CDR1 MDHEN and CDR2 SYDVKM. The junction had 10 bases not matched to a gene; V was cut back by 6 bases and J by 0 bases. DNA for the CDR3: TGTGCCAGCAGCTTACTCCACAGGGGGCCTAGCACAGATACGCAGTATTTT. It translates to CASSLLHRGPSTDTQYF.

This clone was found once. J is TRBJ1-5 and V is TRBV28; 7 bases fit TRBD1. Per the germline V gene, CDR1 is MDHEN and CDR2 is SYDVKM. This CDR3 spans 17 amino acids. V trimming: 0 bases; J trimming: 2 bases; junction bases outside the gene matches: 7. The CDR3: CASSLWRRQGGNQPQHF. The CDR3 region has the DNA TGTGCCAGCAGTTTATGGCGGCGACAGGGAGGCAATCAGCCCCAGCATTTT.

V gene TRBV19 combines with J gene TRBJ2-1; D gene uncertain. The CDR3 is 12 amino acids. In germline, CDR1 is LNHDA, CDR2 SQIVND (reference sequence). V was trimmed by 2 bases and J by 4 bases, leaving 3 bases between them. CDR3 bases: TGTGCCAGTAGTATACTTTACAATGAGCAGTTCTTC. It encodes CASSILYNEQFF.

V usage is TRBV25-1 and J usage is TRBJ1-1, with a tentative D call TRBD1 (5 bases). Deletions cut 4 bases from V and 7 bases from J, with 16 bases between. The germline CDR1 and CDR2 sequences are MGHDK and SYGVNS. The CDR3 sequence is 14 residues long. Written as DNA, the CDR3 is TGTGCCAGCAGTGCGGCCGGGACGTTAGTTGAAGCTTTCTTT. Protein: CASSAAGTLVEAFF.

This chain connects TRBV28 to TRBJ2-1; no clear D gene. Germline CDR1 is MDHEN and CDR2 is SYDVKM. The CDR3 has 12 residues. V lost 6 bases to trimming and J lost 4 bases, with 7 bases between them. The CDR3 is CASRTEYNEQFF. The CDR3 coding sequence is TGTGCCAGCAGGACGGAGTACAATGAGCAGTTCTTC.

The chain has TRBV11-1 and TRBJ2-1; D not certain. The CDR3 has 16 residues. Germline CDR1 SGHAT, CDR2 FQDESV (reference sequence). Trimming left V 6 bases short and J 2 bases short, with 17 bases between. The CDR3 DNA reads TGTGCCAGCAGTCCTCCAAGGATCCCTACCTACAATGAGCAGTTCTTC. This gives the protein CASSPPRIPTYNEQFF.

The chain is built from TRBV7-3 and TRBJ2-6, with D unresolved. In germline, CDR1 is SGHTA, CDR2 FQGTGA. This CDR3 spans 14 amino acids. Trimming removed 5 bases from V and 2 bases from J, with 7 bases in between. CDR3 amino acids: CASSPVAGANVLTF. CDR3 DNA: TGTGCCAGCAGCCCCGTTGCTGGGGCCAACGTCCTGACTTTC.

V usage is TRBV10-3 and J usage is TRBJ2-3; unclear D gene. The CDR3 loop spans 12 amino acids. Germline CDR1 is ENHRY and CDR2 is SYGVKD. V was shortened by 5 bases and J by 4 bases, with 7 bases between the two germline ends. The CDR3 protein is CAISSRPDTQYF. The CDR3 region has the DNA TGTGCCATCAGTTCTAGACCAGATACGCAGTATTTT.

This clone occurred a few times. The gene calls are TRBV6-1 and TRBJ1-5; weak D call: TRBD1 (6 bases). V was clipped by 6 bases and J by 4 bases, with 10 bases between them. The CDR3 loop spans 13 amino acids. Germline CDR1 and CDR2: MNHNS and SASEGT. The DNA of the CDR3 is TGTGCCAGCAGGCTAGGGGGGAATCAGCCCCAGCATTTT. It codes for CASRLGGNQPQHF.

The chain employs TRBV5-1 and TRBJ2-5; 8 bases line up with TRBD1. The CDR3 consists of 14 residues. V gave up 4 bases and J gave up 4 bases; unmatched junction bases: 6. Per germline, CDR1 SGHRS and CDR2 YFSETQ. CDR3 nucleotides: TGCGCCAGCAGCGGGGGACAGGCGGGAGAGACCCAGTACTTC. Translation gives CASSGGQAGETQYF.

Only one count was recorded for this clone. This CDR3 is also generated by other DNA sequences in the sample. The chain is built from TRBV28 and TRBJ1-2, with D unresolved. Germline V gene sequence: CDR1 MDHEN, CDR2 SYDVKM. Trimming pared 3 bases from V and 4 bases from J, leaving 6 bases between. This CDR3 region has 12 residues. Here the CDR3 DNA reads TGTGCCAGCAGTTTGAAAGGCTATGGCTACACCTTC. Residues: CASSLKGYGYTF.

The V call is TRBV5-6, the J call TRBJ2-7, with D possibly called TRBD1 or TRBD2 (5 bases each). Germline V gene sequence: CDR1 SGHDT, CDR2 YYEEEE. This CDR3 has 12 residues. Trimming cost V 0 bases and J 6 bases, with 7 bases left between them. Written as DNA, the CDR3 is TGTGCCAGCAGCTTGGTGGGGGTCGAGCAGTACTTC. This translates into CASSLVGVEQYF.

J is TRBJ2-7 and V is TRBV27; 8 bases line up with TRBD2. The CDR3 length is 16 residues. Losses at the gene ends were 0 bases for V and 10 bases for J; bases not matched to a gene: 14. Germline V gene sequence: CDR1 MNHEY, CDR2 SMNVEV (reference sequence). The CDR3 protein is CASSLSKGLAGGKQYF. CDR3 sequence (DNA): TGTGCCAGCAGTTTATCGAAAGGGTTGGCGGGAGGAAAACAGTACTTC.

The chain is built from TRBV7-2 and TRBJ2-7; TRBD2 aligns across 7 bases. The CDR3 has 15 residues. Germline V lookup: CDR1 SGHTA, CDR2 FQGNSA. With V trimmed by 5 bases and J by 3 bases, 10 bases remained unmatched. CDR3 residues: CASSQGLGVVYEQYF. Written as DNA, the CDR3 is TGTGCCAGCAGCCAAGGACTAGGCGTCGTCTACGAGCAGTACTTC.

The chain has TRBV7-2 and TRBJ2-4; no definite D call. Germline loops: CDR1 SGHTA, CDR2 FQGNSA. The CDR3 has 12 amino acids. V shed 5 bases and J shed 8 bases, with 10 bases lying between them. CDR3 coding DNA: TGTGCCAGCAGCGGCCTTTGGGACATTCAGTACTTC. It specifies CASSGLWDIQYF.

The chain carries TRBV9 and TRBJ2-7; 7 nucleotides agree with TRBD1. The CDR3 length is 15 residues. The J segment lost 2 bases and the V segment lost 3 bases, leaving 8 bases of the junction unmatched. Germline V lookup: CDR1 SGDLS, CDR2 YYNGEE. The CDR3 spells CASSGGPGQTYEQYF. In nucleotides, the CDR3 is TGTGCCAGCAGCGGGGGACCGGGACAGACCTACGAGCAGTACTTC.

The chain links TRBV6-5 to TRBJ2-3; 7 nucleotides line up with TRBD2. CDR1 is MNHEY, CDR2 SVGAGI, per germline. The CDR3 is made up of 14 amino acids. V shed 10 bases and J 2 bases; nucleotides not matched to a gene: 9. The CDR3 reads CATAPGGHTDTQYF. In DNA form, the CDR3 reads TGTGCCACCGCCCCGGGGGGTCACACAGATACGCAGTATTTT.

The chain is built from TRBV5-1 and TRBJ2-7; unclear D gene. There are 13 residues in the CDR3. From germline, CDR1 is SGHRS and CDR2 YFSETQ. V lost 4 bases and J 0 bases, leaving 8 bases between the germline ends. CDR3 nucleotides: TGCGCCAGCAGCGTGTCCGCCTCCTACGAGCAGTACTTC. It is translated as CASSVSASYEQYF.

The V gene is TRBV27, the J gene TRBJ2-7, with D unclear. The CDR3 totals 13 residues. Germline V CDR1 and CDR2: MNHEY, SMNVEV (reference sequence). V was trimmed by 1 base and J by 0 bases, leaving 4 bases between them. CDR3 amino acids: CASSLFLSYEQYF. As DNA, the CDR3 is TGTGCCAGCAGTTTATTCCTCTCCTACGAGCAGTACTTC.

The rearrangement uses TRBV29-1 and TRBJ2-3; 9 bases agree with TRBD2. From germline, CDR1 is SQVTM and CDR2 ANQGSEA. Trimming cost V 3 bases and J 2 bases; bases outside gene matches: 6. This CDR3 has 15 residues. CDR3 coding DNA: TGCAGCGTTGATCCGCGGGAGGGCTCCACAGATACGCAGTATTTT. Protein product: CSVDPREGSTDTQYF.

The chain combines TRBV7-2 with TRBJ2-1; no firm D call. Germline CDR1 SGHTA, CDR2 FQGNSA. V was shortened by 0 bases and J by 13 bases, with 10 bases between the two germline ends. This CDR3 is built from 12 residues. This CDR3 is CASSLATDPQFF. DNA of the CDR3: TGTGCCAGCAGCTTAGCGACCGACCCACAGTTCTTC. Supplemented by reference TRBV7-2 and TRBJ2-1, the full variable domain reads GAGVSQSPSNKVTEKGKDVELRCDPISGHTALYWYRQSLGQGLEFLIYFQGNSAPDKSGLPSDRFSAERTGGSVSTLTIQRTQQEDSAVYLCASSLATDPQFFGPGTRLTVL.